The T cell receptor (beta chain) under discussion was sequenced for a study of sequential checkpoint blockade in melanoma. At the level of the study: Each arm's sequence ended with maintenance nivolumab.

Per germline, CDR1 SEHNR and CDR2 FQNEAQ (reference sequence). Trimming took 5 bases from V and 5 from J, leaving 10 bases between them. The CDR3 has 12 amino acids. Clones were read by immunoSEQ multiplex PCR, and TCRdb kept only the in-frame ones, dropping some. The sample carries approximately 10,000 clones, 60% to 80% recorded once. The sample's treatment: randomized to nivolumab then ipilimumab (arm A) or the reverse (arm B). None of the patients previously received DNA-damaging chemotherapy. The chain combines TRBV7-9 with TRBJ2-7; D is perhaps TRBD1 (5 bases). The sequence was obtained from a human donor with melanoma. Sequenced here: CD8+ T cells sorted from blood (inferred from file names), sampled from a patient given nivolumab and ipilimumab in sequence. CDR3 in amino acids: CASSRTSDEQYF. The CDR3 bases are TGTGCCAGCAGCCGGACAAGCGACGAGCAGTACTTC.